This T cell receptor beta chain was captured by sequencing in a study of T cells in Graves' hyperthyroidism and ophthalmopathy. Study-level information: Sampling of peripheral blood happened at initial diagnosis, prior to any treatment.

General study results and limits: From stable hyperthyroidism, ophthalmopathy was set apart by a 13 V-J model.

What was amplified from RNA transcripts were TCR beta CDR3 regions. HTBI primers were used for first-round RT-PCR of the TCR CDR3. Using its own MiXCR run on the multiplex PCR reads, TCRdb lists one record per CDR3 protein. The sample contains a few hundred thousand distinct CDR3 sequences, less than 20% of which appear only once. V gave up 9 bases and J gave up 5 bases; unmatched junction bases: 6. CDR1 KGHDR and CDR2 SFDVKD come from the germline V gene. CDR3 length: 13 residues. Patients were aged 18 to 65, had disease duration under 2 months, and had newly diagnosed hyperthyroidism. This clonotype was picked up many times. Its antigen remains unidentified.

Input material: blood. This receptor was taken from a woman between 18 and 30 years old with Graves' hyperthyroidism that later progressed to Graves' ophthalmopathy. The genes are TRBV24-1 and TRBJ2-5; TRBD1 agrees at 9 bases. The CDR3 DNA reads TGTGCCACCTCACAGGGGGCGGATGAGACCCAGTACTTC. It translates to CATSQGADETQYF.